This TCR beta chain was recorded in a study of post-analysis software for immune sequencing data (dated by TCRdb to 2013 to 2016). A note on the overall study: Recorded disease courses included relapsing-remitting, secondary progressive and progressive-relapsing multiple sclerosis, with some patients lacking subtype annotation. The multiple sclerosis patient repertoires were compared with 10 to 12 previously published healthy control repertoires from donors aged roughly 6 to 27 years. A subset of samples was prepared in parallel using single-end sample barcoding, then pooled and co-amplified after Illumina adapter ligation.

To demonstrate the VDJtools post-analysis software, the study profiled TCR beta repertoires from the peripheral blood of 13 young patients with multiple sclerosis. Multiple sclerosis patients were children and adolescents aged 6 to 15 years. From the cysteine up to the phenylalanine, the CDR3 has a length of 15 residues. Here the CDR3 DNA is all that survives: 45 bases in frame from base 1. CDR1 and CDR2 are read off the germline V gene (reference sequence) as PRHDT and FYEKMQ. The protocol used for the library was PCR. Sequencing instrument: Illumina HiSeq 2500. To reduce PCR and sequencing biases, unique molecular identifiers were incorporated into the TCR beta cDNA libraries. About 500,000 cDNA molecules were obtained for every 1 to 10 million input T cells, so each molecule roughly corresponded to one T cell. Patient libraries were prepared and sequenced with the same protocol used for the earlier healthy control dataset. Samples belonging to the same batch were prepared together, multiplexed and sequenced on a shared HiSeq lane. On the study's bioinformatics: MIGEC was used to process the raw barcoded reads, and molecular identifier groups with only a single read were discarded before consensus assembly and CDR3 extraction. VDJtools was used for post-analysis of the clonotype tables, and diversity was normalized by down-sampling every dataset to the size of the smallest sample. To correct batch-related cross-sample contamination, repertoire overlap clustering matched CDR3 amino acid sequences but not nucleotide sequences. Using fastp at Q25 and MiXCR, TCRdb reprocessed the public reads and kept productive beta chains. Rows are unified per CDR3 protein, each entry keeping the most common DNA and genes. The V and J calls here are based on TCRdb, not the publication. The sample records 750,000 to 900,000 distinct CDR3 sequences, about 43% of which are singletons. 4.9% of the sample rests with the top ten.

General conclusions and limits of the study: The multiple sclerosis patient group was slightly younger than the control group. Roughly 5 TRBV segments, including TRBV5-6, TRBV5-1 and TRBV20-1, were significantly more frequent in patients than controls. Direct clustering with F measure revealed strong co-clustering of samples prepared in the same batch, which led to a batch-effect correction. Significantly lower normalized Chao1 diversity was found in multiple sclerosis patients than in controls, suggesting substantial peripheral T-cell clonal expansion.

Remarks on this clonotype: No antigen is known for it. At one end, the junction sequence differs from germline, possibly due to a read error.

The V gene is TRBV13 and the J gene is TRBJ2-3, with an unclear D gene assignment. This receptor was taken from a girl under 18 with multiple sclerosis. Input material: blood. CDR3 reads: CASSLGKGLADTQYF. The DNA is as follows: TGTGCCAGCAGCCTAGGTAAGGGCTTGGCAGATACGCAGTATTTT.